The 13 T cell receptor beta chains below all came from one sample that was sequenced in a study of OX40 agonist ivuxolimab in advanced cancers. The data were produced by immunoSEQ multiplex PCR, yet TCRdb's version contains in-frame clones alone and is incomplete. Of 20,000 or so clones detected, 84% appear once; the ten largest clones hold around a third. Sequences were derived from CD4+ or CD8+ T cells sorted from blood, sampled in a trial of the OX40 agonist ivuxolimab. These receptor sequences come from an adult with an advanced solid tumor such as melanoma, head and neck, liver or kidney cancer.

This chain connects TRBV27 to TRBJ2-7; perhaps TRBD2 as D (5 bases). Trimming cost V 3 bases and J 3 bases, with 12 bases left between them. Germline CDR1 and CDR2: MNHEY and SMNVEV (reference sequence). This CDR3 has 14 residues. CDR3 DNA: TGTGCCAGCAGTTTCAGCGGTGGGAACTACGAGCAGTACTTC. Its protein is CASSFSGGNYEQYF.

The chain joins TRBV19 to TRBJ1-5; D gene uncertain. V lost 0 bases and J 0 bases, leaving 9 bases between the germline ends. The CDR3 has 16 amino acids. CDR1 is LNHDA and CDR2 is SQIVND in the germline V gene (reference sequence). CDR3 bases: TGTGCCAGTAGTATAGATGGGGAAAATAGCAATCAGCCCCAGCATTTT. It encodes CASSIDGENSNQPQHF.

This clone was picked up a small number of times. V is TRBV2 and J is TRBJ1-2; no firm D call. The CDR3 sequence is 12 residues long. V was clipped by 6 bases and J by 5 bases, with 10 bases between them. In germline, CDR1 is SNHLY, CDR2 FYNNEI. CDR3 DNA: TGTGCCAGCAGGAGTGGGTCTTATGGCTACACCTTC. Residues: CASRSGSYGYTF.

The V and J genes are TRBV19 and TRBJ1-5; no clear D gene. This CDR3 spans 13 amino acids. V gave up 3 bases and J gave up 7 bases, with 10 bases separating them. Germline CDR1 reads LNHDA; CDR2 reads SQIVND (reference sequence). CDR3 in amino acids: CASSIEGYQPQHF. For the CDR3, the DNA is TGTGCCAGTAGTATTGAAGGTTACCAGCCCCAGCATTTT. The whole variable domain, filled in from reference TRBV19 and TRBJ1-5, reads DGGITQSPKYLFRKEGQNVTLSCEQNLNHDAMYWYRQDPGQGLRLIYYSQIVNDFQKGDIAEGYSVSREKKESFPLTVTSAQKNPTAFYLCASSIEGYQPQHFGDGTRLSIL.

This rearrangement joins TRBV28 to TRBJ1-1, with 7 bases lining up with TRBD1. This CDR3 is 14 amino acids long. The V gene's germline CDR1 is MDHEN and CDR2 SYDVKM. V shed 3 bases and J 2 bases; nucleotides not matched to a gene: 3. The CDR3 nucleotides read TGTGCCAGCAGTTTCTACAGGGGAAACACTGAAGCTTTCTTT. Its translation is CASSFYRGNTEAFF. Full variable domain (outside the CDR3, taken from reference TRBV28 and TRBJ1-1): DVKVTQSSRYLVKRTGEKVFLECVQDMDHENMFWYRQDPGLGLRLIYFSYDVKMKEKGDIPEGYSVSREKKERFSLILESASTNQTSMYLCASSFYRGNTEAFFGQGTRLTVV.

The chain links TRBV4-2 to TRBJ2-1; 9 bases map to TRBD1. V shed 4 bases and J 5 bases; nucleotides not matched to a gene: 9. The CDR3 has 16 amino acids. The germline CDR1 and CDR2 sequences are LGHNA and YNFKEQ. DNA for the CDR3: TGTGCCAGCAGCCCCCACGACAGGGGGTTTAACAATGAGCAGTTCTTC. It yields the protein CASSPHDRGFNNEQFF.

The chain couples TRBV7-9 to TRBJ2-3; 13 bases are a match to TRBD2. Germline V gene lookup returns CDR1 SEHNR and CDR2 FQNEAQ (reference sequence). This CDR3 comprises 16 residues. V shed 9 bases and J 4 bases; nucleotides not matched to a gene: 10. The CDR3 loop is CASEDGLAGVSDTQYF. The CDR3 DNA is TGTGCCAGTGAGGATGGACTAGCGGGAGTCTCAGATACGCAGTATTTT.

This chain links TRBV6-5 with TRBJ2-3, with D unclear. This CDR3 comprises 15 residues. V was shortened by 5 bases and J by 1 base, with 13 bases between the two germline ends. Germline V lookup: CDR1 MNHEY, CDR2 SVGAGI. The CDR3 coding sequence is TGTGCCAGCAGTCGTGTAGCTGGGGGCACAGATACGCAGTATTTT. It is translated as CASSRVAGGTDTQYF.

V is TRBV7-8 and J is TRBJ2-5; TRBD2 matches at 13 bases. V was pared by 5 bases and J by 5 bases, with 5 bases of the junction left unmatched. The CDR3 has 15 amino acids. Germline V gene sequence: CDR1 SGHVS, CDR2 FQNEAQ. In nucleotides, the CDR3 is TGTGCCAGCAGCCCACTAGCGGGGGGGCGGGAGACCCAGTACTTC. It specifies CASSPLAGGRETQYF. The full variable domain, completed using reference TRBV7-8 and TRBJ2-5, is GAGVSQSPRYKVAKRGQDVALRCDPISGHVSLFWYQQALGQGPEFLTYFQNEAQLDKSGLPSDRFFAERPEGSVSTLKIQRTQQEDSAVYLCASSPLAGGRETQYFGPGTRLLVL.

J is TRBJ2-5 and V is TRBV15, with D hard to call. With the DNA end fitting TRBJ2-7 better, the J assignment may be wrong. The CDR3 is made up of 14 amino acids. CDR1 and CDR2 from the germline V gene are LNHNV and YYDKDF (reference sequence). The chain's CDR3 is CATSRDVHFYEQYF. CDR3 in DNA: TGTGCCACCAGCAGAGATGTACATTTCTACGAGCAGTACTTC.

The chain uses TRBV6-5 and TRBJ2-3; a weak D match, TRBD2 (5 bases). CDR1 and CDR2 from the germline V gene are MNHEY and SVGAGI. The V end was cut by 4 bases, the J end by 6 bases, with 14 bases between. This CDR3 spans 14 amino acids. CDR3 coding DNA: TGTGCCAGCAGTTTGGGGAGCTGGACGGATACGCAGTATTTT. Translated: CASSLGSWTDTQYF.

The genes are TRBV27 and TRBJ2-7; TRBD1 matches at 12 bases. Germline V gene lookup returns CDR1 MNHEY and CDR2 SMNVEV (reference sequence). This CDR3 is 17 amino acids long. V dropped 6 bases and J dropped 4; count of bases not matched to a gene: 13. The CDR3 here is CASRGQGAPVGLYEQYF. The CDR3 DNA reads TGTGCCAGCAGGGGACAGGGGGCTCCTGTGGGCTTATACGAGCAGTACTTC.

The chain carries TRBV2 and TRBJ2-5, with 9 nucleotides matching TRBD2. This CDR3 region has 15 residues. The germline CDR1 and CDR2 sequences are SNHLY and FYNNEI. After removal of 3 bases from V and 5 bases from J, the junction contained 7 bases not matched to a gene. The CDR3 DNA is TGTGCCAGCAGTGACGGCGGGGGGGCCGGTGAGACCCAGTACTTC. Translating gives CASSDGGGAGETQYF. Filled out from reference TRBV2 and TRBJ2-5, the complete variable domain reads EPEVTQTPSHQVTQMGQEVILRCVPISNHLYFYWYRQILGQKVEFLVSFYNNEISEKSEIFDDQFSVERPDGSNFTLKIRSTKLEDSAMYFCASSDGGGAGETQYFGPGTRLLVL.